This T cell receptor beta chain originates from a study of T-cell memory formation after mild COVID-19. The V gene's germline CDR1 is SEHNR and CDR2 FQNEAQ (reference sequence). CDR3 length: 15 amino acids. V lost 0 bases to trimming and J lost 4 bases; unmatched junction nucleotides: 5. Sample barcodes and UMIs were carried by the TCR alpha and TCR beta cDNA libraries that 5'RACE generated with constant-segment primers. TCRdb re-called the 5' RACE reads with MiXCR, one entry per CDR3 protein. The sample has 450,000 to 650,000 distinct CDR3 sequences; roughly 18% are singletons. The sample taken for sequencing was PBMCs or a T cell subset sorted from them (not recorded which). This receptor was taken from an adult woman who had mild COVID-19 (a few samples of this study predate the infection). Cell type and time point are not known. The chain uses TRBV7-9 and TRBJ1-1, with TRBD1 matching over 7 bases. The CDR3: CASSLAQGVSTEAFF. In DNA form, the CDR3 reads TGTGCCAGCAGCTTAGCTCAGGGGGTAAGCACTGAAGCTTTCTTT.